This entry features one TCR beta chain sequence. Its antigen is unknown. Base qualities are not provided; no much larger clone lies one nucleotide away. A case-control design nested within a healthcare worker cohort in London, UK, was used, with weekly nasopharyngeal swab PCR tests and blood sampling performed. Between 23 and 31 March 2020, the week of the UK lockdown, healthcare workers were enrolled and then followed up weekly for as long as 16 weeks. V was cut back by 3 bases and J by 0 bases, leaving a gap of 18 bases between them. The germline V gene encodes CDR1 SEHNR and CDR2 FQNEAQ (reference sequence). The CDR3 sequence holds 18 residues, the cysteine and phenylalanine included. Only the CDR3 region is kept as DNA, spanning 54 bases read in frame from base 1. The library was prepared using 5' RACE. The listed sequencing device is NextSeq 500. Unique molecular identifiers were attached to individual cDNA molecules in the TCR library protocol so that sequencing error and PCR bias could be corrected. TCR alpha and beta chains were both sequenced, and the abundances of alpha and beta sequences in each sample were closely correlated with each other. The study's processing was this. Decombinator V4 was used to annotate the V gene, J gene and CDR3 of the TCR sequences. Expanded TCRs were defined as changing significantly between any two time points under a Poisson model with p below 0.0001. TCR abundances were normalised to the total number of TCRs sequenced per sample and were expressed as counts per million. TRAV1-2 paired with TRAJ12, TRAJ20 or TRAJ33 defined MAIT TCRs, while TRAV10 paired with TRAJ18 defined iNKT TCRs. VDJdb, accessed 1 November 2021, was searched for CMV, EBV and SARS-CoV-2 annotated TCRs, excluding TCRs annotated for multiple antigens. TCRdb reworked the public reads: Q25 trimming with fastp, MiXCR clone assembly, productive beta chains retained. Rows matching on CDR3 protein sequence are summarized as one entry with the most common DNA and genes. Clone size and V and J calls follow TCRdb, not the original study. Recorded for this sample are roughly 99,000 distinct CDR3 sequences; approximately 12% of them occurred a single time. The ten largest account for 3.5% to 5% of the sample.

These data come from a study of early T cells in non-severe SARS-CoV-2 infection (dated by TCRdb to about 2021). In terms of the full investigation: Because TCR sequencing was done on bulk RNA from unsorted whole blood, the alpha and beta chains could not be paired.

The paper as a whole reports these results and caveats: VDJdb matching was skewed toward anti-spike CD8 responses, so virus-specific expansions were likely underestimated and private and CD4 specificities were missed.

This receptor was obtained from an adult who was a healthcare worker with PCR-confirmed SARS-CoV-2 infection or an uninfected control (not recorded which). The specimen was whole blood, collected at baseline. The chain uses TRBV7-9 and TRBJ1-3; the D gene assignment is ambiguous. This receptor carries the CDR3 CASSFFGFSASSGNTIYF. Here is the DNA: TGTGCCAGCAGCTTTTTTGGCTTTTCGGCCAGCTCTGGAAACACCATATATTTT.